The 30 T cell receptor beta chains below all came from one sample that was sequenced in a study of cytomegalovirus exposure and HLA in healthy donors. The PCR was carried out with 60 Vbeta primers and 13 Jbeta primers. TCRdb's table, derived via immunoSEQ multiplex PCR, lists solely in-frame clones and lacks some. This table holds roughly 130,000 clones, over 60% found once. The material sequenced was PBMCs. Receptors originate from a man aged 35 to 55 in good health and CMV-seronegative.

V usage is TRBV4-3 and J usage is TRBJ2-3, with 8 bases fitting TRBD2. This CDR3 region has 16 residues. With V trimmed by 2 bases and J by 2 bases, 6 bases remained unmatched. Germline-derived CDR1 and CDR2 are LGHNA and YSLEER. The CDR3 spells CASSQFTSGTTDTQYF. In nucleotides, the CDR3 is TGCGCCAGCAGCCAATTCACTAGCGGAACCACAGATACGCAGTATTTT.

This chain connects TRBV9 to TRBJ2-5; D remains unclear. This CDR3 comprises 16 residues. CDR1 and CDR2 (germline): SGDLS, YYNGEE. Deletions cut 4 bases from V and 5 bases from J, with 21 bases between. CDR3 DNA sequence: TGTGCCAGCAGCCTCTCCCCGGCGGCCAGTGGGGAGACCCAGTACTTC. It codes for CASSLSPAASGETQYF. The variable domain in full, with the rest retrieved from reference TRBV9 and TRBJ2-5, is DSGVTQTPKHLITATGQRVTLRCSPRSGDLSVYWYQQSLDQGLQFLIQYYNGEERAKGNILERFSAQQFPDLHSELNLSSLELGDSALYFCASSLSPAASGETQYFGPGTRLLVL.

This chain connects TRBV29-1 to TRBJ1-1; 9 bases map to TRBD1. The CDR3 length is 12 residues. The germline V gene has CDR1 SQVTM and CDR2 ANQGSEA. Germline trimming cut 7 bases from V and 6 bases from J; bases unmatched to any gene: 6. CDR3 sequence: CSADRGVAEAFF. CDR3 sequence (DNA): TGCAGCGCGGACAGGGGAGTTGCTGAAGCTTTCTTT.

This clone was seen more than once but under ten times. The chain employs TRBV19 and TRBJ2-1; D gene uncertain. The CDR3 runs to 17 residues. Per germline, CDR1 LNHDA and CDR2 SQIVND (reference sequence). V lost 2 bases and J lost 0, with 14 bases in between. CDR3 in amino acids: CASSIMNGGRSYNEQFF. The CDR3 DNA reads as TGTGCCAGTAGTATAATGAATGGCGGCCGCTCCTACAATGAGCAGTTCTTC.

The chain has TRBV10-2 and TRBJ2-5, with 9 bases that match TRBD2. Germline CDR1 WSHSY, CDR2 SAAADI. The CDR3 runs 15 residues. With V trimmed by 3 bases and J by 5 bases, 7 bases remained unmatched. CDR3 DNA: TGCGCCAGCAGTGAAAGCGCGGGAGGGCCCGAGACCCAGTACTTC. Protein: CASSESAGGPETQYF.

The chain employs TRBV29-1 and TRBJ2-5, with 7 nucleotides matching TRBD2. The CDR3 is made up of 13 amino acids. Losses at the gene ends were 4 bases for V and 3 bases for J; bases not matched to a gene: 5. Germline V lookup: CDR1 SQVTM, CDR2 ANQGSEA. The CDR3 reads CSVAQGGEETQYF. CDR3 nucleotides: TGCAGCGTTGCGCAGGGAGGGGAAGAGACCCAGTACTTC.

As to this clone: Other nucleotide sequences from this sample produce the same CDR3. The rearrangement joins TRBV5-4 to TRBJ2-3; D is unclear. The V end lost 0 bases, the J end lost 3 bases, and 2 bases lay between the germline ends. Germline assignment: CDR1 SGHNT and CDR2 YYREEE (reference sequence). The CDR3 sequence is 12 residues long. The CDR3 nucleotides are TGTGCCAGCAGCTTGGCAACAGATACGCAGTATTTT. Translation gives CASSLATDTQYF.

This clone was recorded once. The chain couples TRBV6-1 to TRBJ2-2, with unresolved D. The V end was cut by 1 base, the J end by 3 bases, with 12 bases between. Germline CDR1 reads MNHNS; CDR2 reads SASEGT. The CDR3 covers 16 residues. DNA for the CDR3: TGTGCCAGCAGTGAAGGATTTAGATCCTACACCGGGGAGCTGTTTTTT. This encodes CASSEGFRSYTGELFF.

The gene calls are TRBV7-2 and TRBJ1-5; TRBD1 might be the D (6 bases). The ends were cut back, 4 bases at V and 4 bases at J, with 14 bases in the middle. This CDR3 is built from 15 residues. Germline V CDR1 and CDR2: SGHTA, FQGNSA. The CDR3 nucleotides are TGTGCCAGCAGCTCAACCGGACAGTTAAATCAGCCCCAGCATTTT. This sequence encodes CASSSTGQLNQPQHF.

The chain joins TRBV6-5 to TRBJ1-1; D may be TRBD1 (6 bases). The V end lost 6 bases, the J end lost 7 bases, and 9 bases lay between the germline ends. CDR3 length: 11 residues. The germline V gene encodes CDR1 MNHEY and CDR2 SVGAGI. This chain's CDR3 is CASRVDSEAFF. CDR3 coding DNA: TGTGCCAGCAGGGTGGACAGTGAAGCTTTCTTT.

The chain is built from TRBV7-3 and TRBJ2-3, with TRBD2 matching 12 bases. The germline CDR1 and CDR2 sequences are SGHTA and FQGTGA. CDR3 length equals 16 residues. With V trimmed by 0 bases and J by 6 bases, 4 bases remained unmatched. The CDR3: CASSLTRLAGADTQYF. The CDR3 bases are TGTGCCAGCAGCTTAACTCGACTAGCGGGGGCTGATACGCAGTATTTT. The full variable domain, with the rest looked up from reference TRBV7-3 and TRBJ2-3, is GAGVSQTPSNKVTEKGKYVELRCDPISGHTALYWYRQSLGQGPEFLIYFQGTGAADDSGLPNDRFFAVRPEGSVSTLKIQRTERGDSAVYLCASSLTRLAGADTQYFGPGTRLTVL.

The CDR3 nucleotides read TGTGCCAGCAGCCCCCAGGGGACTAGCGGGGTAAACAATGAGCAGTTCTTC. This translates into CASSPQGTSGVNNEQFF. This sequence joins TRBV7-2 and TRBJ2-1; 13 positions agree with TRBD2. Germline assignment: CDR1 SGHTA and CDR2 FQGNSA. The V and J ends lost 5 bases and 5 bases, in that order; junction bases with no gene match: 9. The CDR3 spans 17 residues.

This clone showed up just once. The chain combines TRBV4-1 with TRBJ2-7; 7 bases agree with TRBD1. V lost 2 bases and J lost 2; bases outside the gene matches: 3. CDR1 is MGHRA, CDR2 YSYEKL, per germline. The length of the CDR3 is 14 residues. For the CDR3, the DNA is TGCGCCAGCAGCCAACGACAGGGAACCTACGAGCAGTACTTC. The encoded protein is CASSQRQGTYEQYF.

V and J are TRBV30 and TRBJ2-5, with 13 bases that match TRBD2. Germline V gives CDR1 GTSNPN, CDR2 SVGIG (reference sequence). V trimming: 3 bases; J trimming: 5 bases; junction bases outside the gene matches: 3. The CDR3 is 14 residues long. The CDR3 region is CAWRGLAGSETQYF. The CDR3 coding sequence is TGTGCCTGGAGGGGACTAGCGGGGTCGGAGACCCAGTACTTC.

This rearrangement joins TRBV2 to TRBJ1-2; 7 nucleotides align to TRBD1. The V gene's germline CDR1 is SNHLY and CDR2 FYNNEI. The CDR3 totals 16 residues. V gave up 1 base and J gave up 5 bases; unmatched junction bases: 10. Written as DNA, the CDR3 is TGTGCCAGCAGTGAAGACAGGGGAGGATTTGGGTATGGCTACACCTTC. Translated, it gives CASSEDRGGFGYGYTF.

Written as DNA, the CDR3 is TGTGCCAGCCGCACCCCGAAGGGAGAGGACAATGAGCAGTTCTTC. It encodes CASRTPKGEDNEQFF. The chain uses TRBV7-9 and TRBJ2-1; weak D call: TRBD2 (5 bases). In germline, CDR1 is SEHNR, CDR2 FQNEAQ (reference sequence). The CDR3 extends over 15 amino acids. Trimming cost V 8 bases and J 5 bases, with 19 bases left between them.

The rearrangement uses TRBV4-1 and TRBJ2-1; a weak D match, TRBD2 (5 bases). Germline values: CDR1 MGHRA, CDR2 YSYEKL. Trimming removed 1 base from V and 7 bases from J, with 17 bases in between. CDR3 size: 16 residues. In DNA form, the CDR3 reads TGCGCCAGCAGCCAAGGCGTACTAGACCCTAAGAATGAGCAGTTCTTC. Translation: CASSQGVLDPKNEQFF.

The chain employs TRBV18 and TRBJ1-4; no reliable D call. Trimming left V 1 base short and J 0 bases short, with 6 bases between. Germline CDR1 KGHSH, CDR2 LQKENI. The CDR3 totals 15 residues. The CDR3: CASSPRGATNEKLFF. CDR3 bases: TGTGCCAGCTCACCACGAGGTGCAACTAATGAAAAACTGTTTTTT.

This clone has only a few counts. The chain carries TRBV10-3 and TRBJ2-3; 9 bases agree with TRBD2. Trimming cost V 1 base and J 4 bases; bases outside gene matches: 6. Germline V gene lookup returns CDR1 ENHRY and CDR2 SYGVKD. The CDR3 totals 16 residues. The chain's CDR3 is CAISEYGGGASDTQYF. DNA for the CDR3: TGTGCCATCAGTGAGTACGGCGGGGGGGCGTCAGATACGCAGTATTTT.

As regards this clone: One end of the junction varies from germline; a read error may be responsible. The V gene is TRBV7-9, the J gene TRBJ2-1; 12 bases align to TRBD2. The CDR3 covers 17 residues. Germline V gene sequence: CDR1 SEHNR, CDR2 FQNEAQ (reference sequence). CDR3 loop: CSSSLELAGGPGYEQFF. CDR3 coding DNA: TGTTCCAGCAGCTTAGAGCTAGCGGGAGGGCCAGGGTATGAGCAGTTCTTC.

The chain carries TRBV5-5 and TRBJ2-7, with D tentatively TRBD1 (6 bases). This CDR3 spans 14 amino acids. From germline, CDR1 is SGHKS and CDR2 YYEKEE (reference sequence). V lost 0 bases, J lost 2 bases, and 9 bases lay in between. The CDR3 reads CASSLEGVPYEQYF. As DNA, the CDR3 is TGTGCCAGCAGCTTGGAGGGGGTTCCCTACGAGCAGTACTTC.

The chain is built from TRBV9 and TRBJ2-7; the D gene is possibly TRBD1 (7 bases). Trimming stripped 0 bases from V and 2 bases from J, with 12 bases between. Germline CDR1 SGDLS, CDR2 YYNGEE. This CDR3 is built from 15 residues. The DNA for the CDR3 is TGTGCCAGCAGCGTAGCCCCAGGGGGGACCTACGAGCAGTACTTC. Protein sequence: CASSVAPGGTYEQYF.

The gene calls are TRBV7-2 and TRBJ2-3, with D tentatively TRBD2 (5 bases). The CDR3 consists of 15 residues. Trimming cost V 0 bases and J 6 bases, with 13 bases left between them. The germline V gene has CDR1 SGHTA and CDR2 FQGNSA. CDR3 sequence reads: CASSLAYASWDTQYF. CDR3 DNA: TGTGCCAGCAGCTTAGCGTACGCTAGCTGGGATACGCAGTATTTT.

The CDR3 DNA follows: TGTGCCAGCAGACCAACCCTAGCTTCCAATGAGCAGTTCTTC. Amino acid sequence: CASRPTLASNEQFF. The V call is TRBV13, the J call TRBJ2-1; maybe TRBD2 (5 bases). Germline CDR1 reads PRHDT; CDR2 reads FYEKMQ (reference sequence). V lost 6 bases and J lost 6, with 15 bases in between. The CDR3 loop spans 14 amino acids. Combining the CDR3 with reference TRBV13 and TRBJ2-1 gives the whole variable domain AAGVIQSPRHLIKEKRETATLKCYPIPRHDTVYWYQQGPGQDPQFLISFYEKMQSDKGSIPDRFSAQQFSDYHSELNMSSLELGDSALYFCASRPTLASNEQFFGPGTRLTVL.

The genes are TRBV6-1 and TRBJ2-7, with D uncertain. Looked up from germline, CDR1 is MNHNS and CDR2 is SASEGT. The CDR3 extends over 14 amino acids. V was trimmed by 1 base and J by 3 bases, leaving 10 bases between them. CDR3 residues: CASSEVGRFYEQYF. CDR3 coding DNA: TGTGCCAGCAGTGAAGTGGGCCGGTTCTACGAGCAGTACTTC.

V usage is TRBV6-1 and J usage is TRBJ1-3; 7 positions agree with TRBD1. The germline V gene encodes CDR1 MNHNS and CDR2 SASEGT. The CDR3 spans 15 residues. The V and J ends lost 4 bases and 3 bases, in that order; junction bases with no gene match: 6. The CDR3 spells CASSGSTGIGNTIYF. For the CDR3, the DNA is TGTGCCAGCAGTGGCTCGACAGGGATTGGAAACACCATATATTTT.

J is TRBJ1-1 and V is TRBV6-1, with 7 bases identical to TRBD1. From germline, CDR1 is MNHNS and CDR2 SASEGT. V was clipped by 3 bases and J by 6 bases; unmatched bases: 4. The CDR3 covers 13 residues. CDR3 loop: CASSEGDRPEAFF. The CDR3 DNA follows: TGTGCCAGCAGTGAGGGGGACAGACCTGAAGCTTTCTTT.

The V call is TRBV28, the J call TRBJ2-3; 10 bases line up with TRBD2. The V segment lost 8 bases and the J segment 4 bases; nucleotides outside the gene matches: 9. In germline, CDR1 is MDHEN, CDR2 SYDVKM. The CDR3 runs to 15 residues. The CDR3 loop reads CASDKRGGVPDTQYF. CDR3 bases: TGTGCCAGCGATAAGCGGGGGGGAGTCCCAGATACGCAGTATTTT.

This clone was detected only a few times. CDR3 nucleotides: TGCGCCAGCAGCCCGGGAACTAGTTTGCTGTTTTTT. This sequence encodes CASSPGTSLLFF. The V and J genes are TRBV10-1 and TRBJ1-4; D not resolved. The CDR3 contains 12 residues. Trimming cost V 6 bases and J 14 bases, with 16 bases left between them. CDR1 and CDR2 (germline): WNHNN, SYGVQD (reference sequence).

The chain is built from TRBV7-9 and TRBJ1-1, with a possible D match to TRBD1 (6 bases). There are 14 residues in the CDR3. Germline V lookup: CDR1 SEHNR, CDR2 FQNEAQ (reference sequence). Trimming removed 1 base at V and 3 bases at J, with 9 bases between. The CDR3 nucleotides read TGTGCCAGCAGCTTAGAGCGACAGGACACTGAAGCTTTCTTT. It yields the protein CASSLERQDTEAFF.